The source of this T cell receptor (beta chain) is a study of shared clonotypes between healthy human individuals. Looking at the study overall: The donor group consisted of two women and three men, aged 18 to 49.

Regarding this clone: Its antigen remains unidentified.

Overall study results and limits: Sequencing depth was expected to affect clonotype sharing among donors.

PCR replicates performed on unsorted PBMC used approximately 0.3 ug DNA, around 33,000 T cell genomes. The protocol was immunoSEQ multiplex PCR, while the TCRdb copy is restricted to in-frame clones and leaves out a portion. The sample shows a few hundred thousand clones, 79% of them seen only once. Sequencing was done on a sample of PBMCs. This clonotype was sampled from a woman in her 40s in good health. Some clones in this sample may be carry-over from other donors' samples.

The CDR3: CASRSTGRAYGYTF. CDR3 nucleotides: TGTGCCAGCAGGTCCACAGGGCGAGCCTATGGCTACACCTTC. J is TRBJ1-2 and V is TRBV27; D perhaps matches TRBD1 (6 bases). Germline V CDR1 and CDR2: MNHEY, SMNVEV (reference sequence). V was cut by 6 bases and J by 4 bases, with 15 bases left in between. CDR3 length: 14 amino acids.